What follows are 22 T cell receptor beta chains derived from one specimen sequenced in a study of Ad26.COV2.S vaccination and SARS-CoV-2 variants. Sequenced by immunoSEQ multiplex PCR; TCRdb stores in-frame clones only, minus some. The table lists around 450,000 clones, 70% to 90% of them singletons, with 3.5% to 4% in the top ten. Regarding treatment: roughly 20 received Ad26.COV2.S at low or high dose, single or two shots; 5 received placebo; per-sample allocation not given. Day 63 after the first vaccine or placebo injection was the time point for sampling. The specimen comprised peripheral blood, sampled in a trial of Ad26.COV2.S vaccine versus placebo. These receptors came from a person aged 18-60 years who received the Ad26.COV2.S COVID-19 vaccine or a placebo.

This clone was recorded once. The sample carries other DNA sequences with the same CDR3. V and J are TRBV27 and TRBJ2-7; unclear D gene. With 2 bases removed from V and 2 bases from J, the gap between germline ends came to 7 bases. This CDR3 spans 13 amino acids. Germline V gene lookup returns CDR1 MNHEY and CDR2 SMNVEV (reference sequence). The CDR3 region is CASSLTATYEQYF. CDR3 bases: TGTGCCAGCAGTTTAACGGCGACCTACGAGCAGTACTTC.

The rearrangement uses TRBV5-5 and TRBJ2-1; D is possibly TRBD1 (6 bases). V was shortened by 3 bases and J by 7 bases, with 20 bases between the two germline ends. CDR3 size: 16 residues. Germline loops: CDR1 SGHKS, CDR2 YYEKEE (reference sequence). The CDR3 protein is CASSSLGDPRGNEQFF. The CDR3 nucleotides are TGTGCCAGCAGCTCTTTGGGGGACCCAAGGGGGAATGAGCAGTTCTTC.

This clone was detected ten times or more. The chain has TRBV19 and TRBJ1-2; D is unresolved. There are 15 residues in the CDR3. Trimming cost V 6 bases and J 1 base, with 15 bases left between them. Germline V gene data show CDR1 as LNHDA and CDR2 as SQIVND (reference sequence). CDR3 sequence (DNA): TGTGCCAGTAGCCCCTCACCGCGGGGTAACTATGGCTACACCTTC. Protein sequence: CASSPSPRGNYGYTF.

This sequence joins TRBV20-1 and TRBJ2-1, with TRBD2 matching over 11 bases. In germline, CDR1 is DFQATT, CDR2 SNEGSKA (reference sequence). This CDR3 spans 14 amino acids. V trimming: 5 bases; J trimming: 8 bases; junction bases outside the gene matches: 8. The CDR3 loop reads CSARGASGGHEQFF. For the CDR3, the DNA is TGCAGTGCTCGTGGGGCTAGCGGGGGGCATGAGCAGTTCTTC.

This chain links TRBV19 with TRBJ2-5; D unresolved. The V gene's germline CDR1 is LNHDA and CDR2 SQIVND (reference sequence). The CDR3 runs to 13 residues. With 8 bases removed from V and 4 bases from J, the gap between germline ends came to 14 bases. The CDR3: CASHSRSTETQYF. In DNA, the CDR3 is TGTGCCAGTCACTCCAGATCTACAGAGACCCAGTACTTC. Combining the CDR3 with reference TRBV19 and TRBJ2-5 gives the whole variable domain DGGITQSPKYLFRKEGQNVTLSCEQNLNHDAMYWYRQDPGQGLRLIYYSQIVNDFQKGDIAEGYSVSREKKESFPLTVTSAQKNPTAFYLCASHSRSTETQYFGPGTRLLVL.

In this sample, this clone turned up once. CDR3 sequence (DNA): TGTGCCAGCAGGACAGCGGGGTATACCTACAATGAGCAGTTCTTC. Protein: CASRTAGYTYNEQFF. The chain has TRBV28 and TRBJ2-1; TRBD2 matches at 7 bases. This CDR3 is built from 15 residues. Germline CDR1 is MDHEN and CDR2 is SYDVKM. Trimming removed 6 bases from V and 2 bases from J; junction bases left unmatched: 7.

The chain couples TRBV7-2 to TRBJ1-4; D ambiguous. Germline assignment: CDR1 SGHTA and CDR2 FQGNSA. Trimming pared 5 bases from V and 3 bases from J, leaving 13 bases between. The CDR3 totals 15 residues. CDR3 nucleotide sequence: TGTGCCAGCAGCCCGGCCGGCAGATCTAATGAAAAACTGTTTTTT. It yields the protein CASSPAGRSNEKLFF.

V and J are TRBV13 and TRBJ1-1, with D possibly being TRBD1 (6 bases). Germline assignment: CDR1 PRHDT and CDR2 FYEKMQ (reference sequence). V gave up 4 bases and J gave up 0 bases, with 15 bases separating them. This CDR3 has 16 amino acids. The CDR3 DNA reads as TGTGCCAGCAGCTCTAAGCCGGGACATCTGAACACTGAAGCTTTCTTT. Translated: CASSSKPGHLNTEAFF.

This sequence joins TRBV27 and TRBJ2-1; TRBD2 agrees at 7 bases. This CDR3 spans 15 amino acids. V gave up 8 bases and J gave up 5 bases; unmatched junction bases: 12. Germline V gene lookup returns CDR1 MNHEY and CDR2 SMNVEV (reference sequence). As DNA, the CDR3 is TGTGCCAGCGGTCTCGCCAGCGGGGTGCACAATGAGCAGTTCTTC. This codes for CASGLASGVHNEQFF.

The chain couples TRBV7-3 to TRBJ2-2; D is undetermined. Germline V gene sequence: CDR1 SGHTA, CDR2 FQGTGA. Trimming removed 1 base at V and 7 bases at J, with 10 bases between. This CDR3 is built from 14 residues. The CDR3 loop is CASSLNMRGGELFF. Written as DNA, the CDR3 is TGTGCCAGCAGCTTAAACATGAGAGGCGGGGAGCTGTTTTTT.

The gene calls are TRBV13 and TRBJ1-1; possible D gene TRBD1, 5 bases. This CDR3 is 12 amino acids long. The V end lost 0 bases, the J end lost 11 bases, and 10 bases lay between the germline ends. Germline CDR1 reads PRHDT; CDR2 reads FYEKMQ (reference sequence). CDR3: CASSLGQVVAFF. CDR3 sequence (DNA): TGTGCCAGCAGCTTAGGACAGGTGGTTGCTTTCTTT.

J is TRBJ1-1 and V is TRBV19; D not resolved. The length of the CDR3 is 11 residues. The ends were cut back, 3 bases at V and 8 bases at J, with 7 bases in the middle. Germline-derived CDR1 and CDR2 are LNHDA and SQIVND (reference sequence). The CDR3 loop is CASSIPQEAFF. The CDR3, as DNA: TGTGCCAGTAGTATCCCACAGGAAGCTTTCTTT. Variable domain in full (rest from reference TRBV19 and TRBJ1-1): DGGITQSPKYLFRKEGQNVTLSCEQNLNHDAMYWYRQDPGQGLRLIYYSQIVNDFQKGDIAEGYSVSREKKESFPLTVTSAQKNPTAFYLCASSIPQEAFFGQGTRLTVV.

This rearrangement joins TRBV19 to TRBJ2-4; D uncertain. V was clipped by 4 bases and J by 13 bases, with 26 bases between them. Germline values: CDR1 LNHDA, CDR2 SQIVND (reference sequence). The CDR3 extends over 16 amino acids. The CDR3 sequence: CASSKIPPSFNPRQYF. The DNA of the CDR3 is TGTGCCAGTAGTAAAATCCCCCCTTCCTTCAACCCCCGACAGTACTTC.

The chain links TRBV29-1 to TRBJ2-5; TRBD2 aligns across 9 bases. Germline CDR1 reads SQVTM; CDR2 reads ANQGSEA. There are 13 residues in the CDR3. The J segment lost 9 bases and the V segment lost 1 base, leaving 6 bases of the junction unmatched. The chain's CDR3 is CSVEVGGGAPQYF. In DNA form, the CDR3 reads TGCAGCGTTGAAGTGGGCGGGGGGGCACCCCAGTACTTC. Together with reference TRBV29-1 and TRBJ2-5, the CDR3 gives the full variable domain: SAVISQKPSRDICQRGTSLTIQCQVDSQVTMMFWYRQQPGQSLTLIATANQGSEATYESGFVIDKFPISRPNLTFSTLTVSNMSPEDSSIYLCSVEVGGGAPQYFGPGTRLLVL.

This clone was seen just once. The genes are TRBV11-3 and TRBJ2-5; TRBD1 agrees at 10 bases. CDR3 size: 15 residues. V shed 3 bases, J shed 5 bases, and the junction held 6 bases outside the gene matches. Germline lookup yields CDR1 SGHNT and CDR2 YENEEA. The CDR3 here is CASSFGDRGYETQYF. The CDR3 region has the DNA TGTGCCAGCAGCTTCGGGGACAGGGGTTACGAGACCCAGTACTTC. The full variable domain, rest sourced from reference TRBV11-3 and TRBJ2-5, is EAGVVQSPRYKIIEKKQPVAFWCNPISGHNTLYWYLQNLGQGPELLIRYENEEAVDDSQLPKDRFSAERLKGVDSTLKIQPAELGDSAVYLCASSFGDRGYETQYFGPGTRLLVL.

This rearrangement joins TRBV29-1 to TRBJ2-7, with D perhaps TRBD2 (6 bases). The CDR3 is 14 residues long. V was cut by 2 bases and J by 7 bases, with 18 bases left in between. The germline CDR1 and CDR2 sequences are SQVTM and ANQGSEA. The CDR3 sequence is CSVELRGLRGEQYF. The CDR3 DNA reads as TGCAGCGTTGAACTTCGGGGACTGCGAGGGGAGCAGTACTTC.

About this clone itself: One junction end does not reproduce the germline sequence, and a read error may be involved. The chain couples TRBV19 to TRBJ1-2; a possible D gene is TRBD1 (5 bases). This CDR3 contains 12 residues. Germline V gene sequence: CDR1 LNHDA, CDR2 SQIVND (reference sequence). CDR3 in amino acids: CASSLDSHGYTF. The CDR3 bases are TGTGCCAGTAGTCTAGACAGCCATGGCTACACCTTC.

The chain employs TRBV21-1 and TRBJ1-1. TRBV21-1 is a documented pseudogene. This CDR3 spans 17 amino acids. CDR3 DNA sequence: TGTGCCAGCAGCACCCGGGAGGGGGCAATTTTAAACACTGAAGCTTTCTTT. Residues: CASSTREGAILNTEAFF.

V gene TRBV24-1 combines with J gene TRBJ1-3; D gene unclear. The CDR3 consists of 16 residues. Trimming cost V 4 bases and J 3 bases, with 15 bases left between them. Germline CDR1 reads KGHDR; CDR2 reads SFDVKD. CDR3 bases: TGTGCCACCAGTGAGGACGACACGGAGTATGGAAACACCATATATTTT. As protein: CATSEDDTEYGNTIYF.

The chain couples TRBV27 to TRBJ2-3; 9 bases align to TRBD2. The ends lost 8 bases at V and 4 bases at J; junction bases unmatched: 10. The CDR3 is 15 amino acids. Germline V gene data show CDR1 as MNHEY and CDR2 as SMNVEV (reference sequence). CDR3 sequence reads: CASATRGGRADTQYF. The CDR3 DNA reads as TGTGCCAGCGCCACGCGGGGGGGCCGGGCAGATACGCAGTATTTT.

The CDR3 sequence is CASSPRLQETQYF. CDR3 nucleotides: TGTGCCAGCAGTCCACGGTTACAAGAGACCCAGTACTTC. The chain is built from TRBV27 and TRBJ2-5; D is unresolved. Trimming removed 5 bases from V and 2 bases from J, with 9 bases in between. The CDR3 totals 13 residues. Germline loops: CDR1 MNHEY, CDR2 SMNVEV (reference sequence).

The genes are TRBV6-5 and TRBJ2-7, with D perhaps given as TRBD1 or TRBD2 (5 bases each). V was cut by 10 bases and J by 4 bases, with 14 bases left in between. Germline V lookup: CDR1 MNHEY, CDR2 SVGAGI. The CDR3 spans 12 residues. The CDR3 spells CATGRGEYEQYF. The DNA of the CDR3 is TGTGCCACCGGTCGGGGCGAGTACGAGCAGTACTTC.